The 32 T cell receptor beta chains given below trace back to one sample, sequenced in a study of blood T cell repertoires in COVID-19. Some clones are missing from TCRdb's copy, which holds only in-frame ones; the method was immunoSEQ multiplex PCR. The table shows tens of thousands of clones, with around 89% occurring only once. Sequencing was performed on peripheral blood. The source of these receptors is a woman of 80 years or more with acute or convalescent COVID-19.

The chain couples TRBV2 to TRBJ2-7; D perhaps matches TRBD2 (6 bases). The CDR3 runs 11 residues. The germline V gene has CDR1 SNHLY and CDR2 FYNNEI. V was cut by 7 bases and J by 6 bases, with 10 bases left in between. CDR3 sequence: CASTPGVEQYF. The CDR3 DNA follows: TGTGCCAGCACCCCGGGGGTCGAGCAGTACTTC. The variable domain in full, completed from reference TRBV2 and TRBJ2-7, reads EPEVTQTPSHQVTQMGQEVILRCVPISNHLYFYWYRQILGQKVEFLVSFYNNEISEKSEIFDDQFSVERPDGSNFTLKIRSTKLEDSAMYFCASTPGVEQYFGPGTRLTVT.

The chain combines TRBV19 with TRBJ2-7; TRBD1 matches at 7 bases. Germline lookup yields CDR1 LNHDA and CDR2 SQIVND (reference sequence). V shed 1 base, J shed 3 bases, and the junction held 3 bases outside the gene matches. The CDR3 loop spans 14 amino acids. The CDR3 DNA reads TGTGCCAGTAGTATAGTTTCAGGGGGCTACGAGCAGTACTTC. Its protein is CASSIVSGGYEQYF.

The rearrangement joins TRBV2 to TRBJ1-5, with 8 positions matching TRBD1. The trim removed 6 bases at V and 6 bases at J, leaving 7 bases unmatched. From germline, CDR1 is SNHLY and CDR2 FYNNEI. This CDR3 has 14 residues. The CDR3 spells CASRATGEVQPQHF. CDR3 in DNA: TGTGCCAGCAGGGCGACAGGGGAGGTTCAGCCCCAGCATTTT.

This chain connects TRBV6-5 to TRBJ2-3, with D perhaps matching TRBD2 (6 bases). This CDR3 is built from 14 residues. V shed 2 bases and J shed 4 bases, with 10 bases lying between them. Germline V gene lookup returns CDR1 MNHEY and CDR2 SVGAGI. The CDR3 loop reads CASSYRLGADTQYF. CDR3 bases: TGTGCCAGCAGTTACCGACTAGGAGCAGATACGCAGTATTTT.

This clone was seen just once. This rearrangement joins TRBV6-1 to TRBJ1-4; D call uncertain. Trimming cost V 1 base and J 8 bases, with 8 bases left between them. Germline V gene sequence: CDR1 MNHNS, CDR2 SASEGT. CDR3 length: 13 amino acids. The CDR3, as DNA: TGTGCCAGCAGTGAAGAGTACGGGGAAAAACTGTTTTTT. This codes for CASSEEYGEKLFF.

This rearrangement joins TRBV15 to TRBJ2-1; 8 bases line up with TRBD2. J lost 3 bases, V lost 0 bases, and 7 bases had no gene match. Germline CDR1 LNHNV, CDR2 YYDKDF (reference sequence). The CDR3 consists of 17 residues. The CDR3 nucleotides read TGTGCCACCAGCAGAGATATGGCGGGGGGAAACTACAATGAGCAGTTCTTC. Translation gives CATSRDMAGGNYNEQFF.

The chain uses TRBV5-1 and TRBJ2-2; 11 nucleotides agree with TRBD2. With V trimmed by 3 bases and J by 6 bases, 7 bases remained unmatched. The V gene's germline CDR1 is SGHRS and CDR2 YFSETQ. This CDR3 spans 16 amino acids. The CDR3 region is CASSYPLAGDAGELFF. In DNA form, the CDR3 reads TGCGCCAGCAGCTACCCACTAGCGGGAGATGCCGGGGAGCTGTTTTTT.

The CDR3 DNA follows: TGTGCCAGCAGCGTAGCTCCGGGGGGCTCGTACGAGCAGTACTTC. Its translation is CASSVAPGGSYEQYF. This sequence joins TRBV9 and TRBJ2-7; tentatively, D is TRBD2 (7 bases). The V and J ends lost 0 bases and 4 bases respectively, with 14 bases between them. CDR3 length: 15 amino acids. Germline V lookup: CDR1 SGDLS, CDR2 YYNGEE.

The genes are TRBV9 and TRBJ1-1; D gene uncertain. The germline V gene encodes CDR1 SGDLS and CDR2 YYNGEE. Trimming left V 3 bases short and J 3 bases short, with 18 bases between. The CDR3 consists of 16 residues. DNA for the CDR3: TGTGCCAGCAGCGCCCTTCTCGGGGTCGGTGACACTGAAGCTTTCTTT. This gives the protein CASSALLGVGDTEAFF.

J is TRBJ2-7 and V is TRBV6-1; D gene ambiguous. Germline V CDR1 and CDR2: MNHNS, SASEGT. The CDR3 consists of 15 residues. Between the trimmed V and J ends, which lost 1 base and 2 bases, there was a span of 12 bases. CDR3 region: CASSEGPGSTYEQYF. The CDR3 nucleotides read TGTGCCAGCAGTGAAGGTCCAGGATCCACCTACGAGCAGTACTTC.

The chain couples TRBV2 to TRBJ1-1, with TRBD1 matching over 8 bases. J lost 3 bases, V lost 4 bases, and 4 bases had no gene match. Per the germline V gene, CDR1 is SNHLY and CDR2 is FYNNEI. The CDR3 has 14 amino acids. Here the CDR3 reads CASSVNRGDTEAFF. In DNA form, the CDR3 reads TGTGCCAGCAGTGTCAACAGGGGGGACACTGAAGCTTTCTTT.

The genes are TRBV25-1 and TRBJ2-1; 7 nucleotides line up with TRBD1. CDR3 size: 16 residues. After removal of 3 bases from V and 1 base from J, the junction contained 6 bases not matched to a gene. Germline-derived CDR1 and CDR2 are MGHDK and SYGVNS. The CDR3 here is CASSDWTGVSYNEQFF. For the CDR3, the DNA is TGTGCCAGCAGTGACTGGACAGGAGTTTCCTACAATGAGCAGTTCTTC.

The rearrangement joins TRBV5-6 to TRBJ1-1, with 8 positions matching TRBD1. The germline gives CDR1 SGHDT, CDR2 YYEEEE. There are 13 residues in the CDR3. The V gene end was trimmed by 3 bases and the J gene end by 10 bases; junction bases not matched to a gene: 8. CDR3 loop: CASSSPGGRRAFF. CDR3 coding DNA: TGTGCCAGCAGCTCCCCAGGGGGCCGTAGAGCTTTCTTT.

This clone was found a few times. The chain has TRBV7-3 and TRBJ2-1; 12 bases align to TRBD2. Germline V CDR1 and CDR2: SGHTA, FQGTGA. V lost 4 bases, J lost 4 bases, and 8 bases stayed unmatched. This CDR3 is 17 amino acids long. DNA of the CDR3: TGTGCCAGCAGCTCCTCTGGACTAGCGGGGACGTACAATGAGCAGTTCTTC. Encoded protein: CASSSSGLAGTYNEQFF.

V gene TRBV27 combines with J gene TRBJ1-5, with 9 bases aligning to TRBD1. Germline loops: CDR1 MNHEY, CDR2 SMNVEV (reference sequence). This CDR3 comprises 14 residues. The V and J ends lost 6 bases and 4 bases, in that order; junction bases with no gene match: 4. The CDR3 region is CASRQGAGNQPQHF. CDR3 in DNA: TGTGCCAGCAGACAGGGGGCTGGGAATCAGCCCCAGCATTTT.

V and J are TRBV19 and TRBJ2-7, with 14 bases identical to TRBD2. In germline, CDR1 is LNHDA, CDR2 SQIVND (reference sequence). With 1 base clipped from V and 6 bases from J, the junction kept 11 bases outside the gene matches. CDR3 size: 18 residues. CDR3 region: CASSIAPGTSGSIGEQYF. The CDR3 coding sequence is TGTGCCAGTAGTATAGCCCCCGGGACTAGCGGGAGCATCGGCGAGCAGTACTTC.

V and J are TRBV27 and TRBJ1-5, with a weak D call TRBD1 (5 bases). Trimming shortened V by 2 bases and J by 3 bases, and 8 bases separated the two germline ends. The CDR3 is 14 residues long. Germline V gene sequence: CDR1 MNHEY, CDR2 SMNVEV (reference sequence). The CDR3 DNA sequence: TGTGCCAGCAGTTTACAGGGCTACAATCAGCCCCAGCATTTT. Translating it yields CASSLQGYNQPQHF.

The V call is TRBV5-6, the J call TRBJ2-2, with a weak D call TRBD1 (5 bases). V was cut by 4 bases and J by 8 bases, with 9 bases left in between. The CDR3 runs 12 residues. CDR1 is SGHDT, CDR2 YYEEEE, per germline. DNA of the CDR3: TGTGCCAGCAGCCCAGGGCCGGGGGAGCTGTTTTTT. Translation: CASSPGPGELFF.

The CDR3 DNA follows: TGTGCCAGCAGCCGTAGCGGGAGAGGCAATGAGCAGTTCTTC. It translates to CASSRSGRGNEQFF. This chain links TRBV11-2 with TRBJ2-1; 9 bases fit TRBD2. The germline V gene encodes CDR1 SGHAT and CDR2 FQNNGV. CDR3 length equals 14 residues. Trimming cost V 5 bases and J 6 bases; bases outside gene matches: 5.

The chain carries TRBV6-2 or TRBV6-3 and TRBJ2-7; 7 nucleotides line up with TRBD1. This CDR3 comprises 13 residues. V shed 5 bases and J 3 bases; nucleotides not matched to a gene: 4. Germline V lookup: CDR1 MNHEY, CDR2 SVGEGT. The CDR3 nucleotides read TGTGCCAGCAGTCGGGGACAGAACTACGAGCAGTACTTC. Residues: CASSRGQNYEQYF.

V gene TRBV5-6 combines with J gene TRBJ2-7, with a tentative D call TRBD1 (5 bases). V was shortened by 4 bases and J by 2 bases, with 16 bases between the two germline ends. Germline CDR1 is SGHDT and CDR2 is YYEEEE. This CDR3 is built from 15 residues. The CDR3 DNA follows: TGTGCCAGCAGCCCGCAGGGCGACCCTCCCTACGAGCAGTACTTC. It specifies CASSPQGDPPYEQYF.

This clone was counted a few times. The chain has TRBV5-1 and TRBJ2-7; TRBD2 might be the D (5 bases). There are 13 residues in the CDR3. Germline values: CDR1 SGHRS, CDR2 YFSETQ. V lost 3 bases and J 7 bases, leaving 14 bases between the germline ends. The CDR3 is CASSSDGPGEQYF. The CDR3 bases are TGCGCCAGCAGCTCGGACGGGCCGGGAGAGCAGTACTTC.

V is TRBV6-1 and J is TRBJ1-5; tentative D call: TRBD1 (6 bases). V shed 3 bases and J shed 1 base, with 7 bases lying between them. The CDR3 is made up of 14 amino acids. CDR1 and CDR2 (germline): MNHNS, SASEGT. In nucleotides, the CDR3 is TGTGCCAGCAGTGAGAGGGGGAGCAATCAGCCCCAGCATTTT. Translated: CASSERGSNQPQHF.

This chain links TRBV5-4 with TRBJ1-2; 7 bases fit TRBD1. The CDR3 length is 14 residues. V trimming: 2 bases; J trimming: 10 bases; junction bases outside the gene matches: 11. Germline V CDR1 and CDR2: SGHNT, YYREEE (reference sequence). The CDR3 bases are TGTGCCAGCAGCTTCCCGGCAGCCGGACAGGCCTACACCTTC. As protein: CASSFPAAGQAYTF.

This clone has just one count. This rearrangement joins TRBV4-3 to TRBJ1-2, with D uncertain. V was shortened by 4 bases and J by 5 bases, with 23 bases between the two germline ends. CDR1 LGHNA and CDR2 YSLEER come from the germline V gene. The CDR3 runs 17 residues. CDR3 DNA sequence: TGCGCCAGCAGCCCCGGACTCCGGGGAGTGGTAGGTTATGGCTACACCTTC. It translates to CASSPGLRGVVGYGYTF.

V and J are TRBV7-2 and TRBJ2-1; TRBD2 matches at 14 bases. V was pared by 8 bases and J by 13 bases, with 13 bases of the junction left unmatched. CDR3 length equals 15 residues. Germline values: CDR1 SGHTA, CDR2 FQGNSA. The CDR3 sequence: CASAYLGTSGGPQFF. Written as DNA, the CDR3 is TGTGCCAGCGCTTACCTCGGGACTAGCGGGGGTCCCCAGTTCTTC.

A note on this clone: The sample holds other DNA sequences that translate to the same CDR3. This sequence joins TRBV12-3 or TRBV12-4 and TRBJ1-5; D gene unclear. Trimming shortened V by 3 bases and J by 6 bases, and 6 bases separated the two germline ends. This CDR3 is 12 amino acids long. The CDR3 nucleotides read TGTGCCAGCAGTTTCTCCGGTCAGCCCCAGCATTTT. Its translation is CASSFSGQPQHF.

V usage is TRBV19 and J usage is TRBJ2-6, with TRBD2 matching 7 bases. CDR3 length: 17 amino acids. Germline V gene data show CDR1 as LNHDA and CDR2 as SQIVND (reference sequence). The V gene end was trimmed by 0 bases and the J gene end by 0 bases; junction bases not matched to a gene: 2. The CDR3 nucleotides are TGTGCCAGTAGTATAGATGCTAGCGGCTCTGGGGCCAACGTCCTGACTTTC. Encoded protein: CASSIDASGSGANVLTF.

CDR3 nucleotide sequence: TGTGCCAGCAGCCGGAAGACTAGCGGGGGCCCCCAGTTCCCAGATACGCAGTATTTT. Its translation is CASSRKTSGGPQFPDTQYF. This chain links TRBV11-3 with TRBJ2-3; 12 positions match TRBD2. The CDR3 is 19 residues long. V was clipped by 5 bases and J by 4 bases; unmatched bases: 16. Germline CDR1 is SGHNT and CDR2 is YENEEA.

The chain recombines TRBV15 with TRBJ1-2; 8 positions agree with TRBD1. Germline-derived CDR1 and CDR2 are LNHNV and YYDKDF (reference sequence). The CDR3 sequence is 14 residues long. The J segment lost 3 bases and the V segment lost 5 bases, leaving 5 bases of the junction unmatched. CDR3 loop: CATSEQGGHYGYTF. CDR3 nucleotides: TGTGCCACCAGCGAACAGGGGGGCCACTATGGCTACACCTTC.

The chain combines TRBV6-1 with TRBJ2-2; 9 bases map to TRBD2. Trimming cost V 1 base and J 0 bases; bases outside gene matches: 6. The length of the CDR3 is 18 residues. Looked up from germline, CDR1 is MNHNS and CDR2 is SASEGT. The CDR3: CASSEGLAGPTNTGELFF. The CDR3 coding sequence is TGTGCCAGCAGTGAAGGCCTAGCGGGACCTACGAACACCGGGGAGCTGTTTTTT.

On this clone itself: Germline and junction disagree at one end, which may indicate a read error. This chain links TRBV24-1 with TRBJ2-1; D is unclear. CDR1 is KGHDR, CDR2 SFDVKD, per germline. The length of the CDR3 is 11 residues. CDR3 sequence: CATSDNQQWIF. The DNA for the CDR3 is TGTGCCACCAGTGATAATCAACAGTGGATCTTC.